One and the same sample provided the 21 T cell receptor beta chains below, sequenced in a study of CD8+CD57+ T cells in acquired aplastic anemia. The sequenced patients had an expansion of CD8+CD57+ cells seen by flow cytometry. Genomic DNA was employed as the template in profiling TCR beta VDJ and CDR3. TCRdb reprocessed the reads with MiXCR, giving one entry per CDR3 protein. This sample has roughly 150,000 distinct CDR3 sequences, with about 45% found just once. The sample consisted of sorted CD4+, CD8+, or CD8+CD57+ T cells (not recorded which) from PBMCs. All receptors come from a human donor with aplastic anemia.

This clonotype showed up many times. The chain combines TRBV7-2 with TRBJ2-3; possible D gene TRBD2, 6 bases. In germline, CDR1 is SGHTA, CDR2 FQGNSA. CDR3 length equals 14 residues. V shed 5 bases and J shed 1 base, with 10 bases lying between them. Written as DNA, the CDR3 is TGTGCCAGCAGCCCCGGGACTCGCACAGATACGCAGTATTTT. Its protein product is CASSPGTRTDTQYF.

This chain links TRBV20-1 with TRBJ2-7; 7 nucleotides align to TRBD2. The CDR3 contains 12 residues. With 1 base clipped from V and 4 bases from J, the junction kept 1 base outside the gene matches. CDR1 and CDR2 from the germline V gene are DFQATT and SNEGSKA (reference sequence). CDR3 sequence (DNA): TGCAGTGCTAGAGGGGAGGGTTACGAGCAGTACTTC. It yields the protein CSARGEGYEQYF.

The chain combines TRBV10-3 with TRBJ1-5; TRBD1 is a possible D gene (5 bases). CDR1 and CDR2 (germline): ENHRY, SYGVKD. This CDR3 comprises 14 residues. V was trimmed by 10 bases and J by 4 bases, leaving 17 bases between them. CDR3 residues: CATTDRDPNQPQHF. In DNA, the CDR3 is TGTGCCACGACGGACCGGGACCCTAATCAGCCCCAGCATTTT.

This clonotype showed up just once. The CDR3 DNA reads TGCGCCAGCACCTTCCTGGACACCGGGGAGCTGTTTTTT. Its protein product is CASTFLDTGELFF. This sequence joins TRBV5-1 and TRBJ2-2; unclear D gene. The germline gives CDR1 SGHRS, CDR2 YFSETQ. The CDR3 has 13 residues. V lost 6 bases to trimming and J lost 3 bases, with 9 bases between them.

The table lists this clonotype with a few counts. The J gene is TRBJ1-1, the V gene TRBV25-1; the D gene is possibly TRBD1 (5 bases). Germline V gives CDR1 MGHDK, CDR2 SYGVNS. Trimming took off 4 bases at V and 4 bases at J, with 19 bases between the two ends. This CDR3 has 16 residues. CDR3 amino acids: CASSGTRASGSTEAFF. The CDR3 DNA is TGTGCCAGCAGTGGGACCAGGGCCTCAGGGTCCACTGAAGCTTTCTTT.

This clonotype was counted ten times or more. The chain uses TRBV19 and TRBJ1-1; no definite D call. The germline V gene encodes CDR1 LNHDA and CDR2 SQIVND (reference sequence). V was cut by 7 bases and J by 3 bases, with 9 bases left in between. The CDR3 extends over 12 amino acids. As DNA, the CDR3 is TGTGCCAGTACCAGGAGGGACACTGAAGCTTTCTTT. Its protein is CASTRRDTEAFF.

This clonotype was seen repeatedly, ten times or more. The CDR3 DNA sequence: TGCAGTGCTAGTGGGCTTGCGGGAGATGGGTACAATGAGCAGTTCTTC. Amino acid sequence: CSASGLAGDGYNEQFF. The V and J genes are TRBV20-1 and TRBJ2-1, with 7 bases matching TRBD2. Germline values: CDR1 DFQATT, CDR2 SNEGSKA (reference sequence). V trimming: 3 bases; J trimming: 4 bases; junction bases outside the gene matches: 12. The CDR3 has 16 amino acids.

To note about this clonotype: A read error is possible here, since a much larger clone lies one base away. This CDR3 is missing its conserved last phenylalanine or tryptophan, likely due to a read error. This sequence joins TRBV7-3 and TRBJ2-1, with D possibly matching TRBD2 (7 bases). Trimming removed 5 bases from V and 4 bases from J, with 18 bases in between. This CDR3 is built from 16 residues. Germline V gene data show CDR1 as SGHTA and CDR2 as FQGTGA. The CDR3 DNA reads TGTGCCAGCAGCCCCCAGGGCGGGGGCGGGTACAATGAGCAGTTCCTC. It encodes CASSPQGGGGYNEQFL.

The chain carries TRBV11-1 and TRBJ1-2; 7 positions agree with TRBD1. Germline values: CDR1 SGHAT, CDR2 FQDESV (reference sequence). CDR3 length: 16 amino acids. Trimming cost V 0 bases and J 1 base; bases outside gene matches: 5. This CDR3 reads CASSLAWDRVNYGYTF. The CDR3 DNA reads TGTGCCAGCAGCTTAGCATGGGACAGAGTTAACTATGGCTACACCTTC.

With respect to this clonotype: A much larger clonotype is one base distant, so this may be a read error. This chain links TRBV6-1 with TRBJ2-7, with 7 bases fitting TRBD2. This CDR3 contains 13 residues. Germline CDR1 is MNHNS and CDR2 is SASEGT. After removal of 9 bases from V and 7 bases from J, the junction contained 12 bases not matched to a gene. CDR3 sequence (DNA): TGTGCCAGTCACCCGGGGGGTTCTCTTGAGCAGTACTTC. Translating gives CASHPGGSLEQYF.

The CDR3 region is CATSDPGTGAEETQYF. CDR3 sequence (DNA): TGTGCCACCAGTGATCCGGGGACAGGGGCGGAAGAGACCCAGTACTTC. V gene TRBV24-1 combines with J gene TRBJ2-5; 10 positions match TRBD1. The length of the CDR3 is 16 residues. The germline CDR1 and CDR2 sequences are KGHDR and SFDVKD. The trim removed 3 bases at V and 3 bases at J, leaving 6 bases unmatched.

The sample holds a few counts of this clonotype. The rearrangement links TRBV20-1 to TRBJ2-7; D is unresolved. The CDR3 length is 12 residues. CDR1 DFQATT and CDR2 SNEGSKA come from the germline V gene (reference sequence). V lost 1 base and J 1 base, leaving 5 bases between the germline ends. This CDR3 is CSARGVSYEQYF. Written as DNA, the CDR3 is TGCAGTGCTAGAGGGGTGTCCTACGAGCAGTACTTC.

This clonotype was counted at least ten times. The J gene is TRBJ1-6, the V gene TRBV3-1, with a tentative D call TRBD1 (5 bases). V gave up 3 bases and J gave up 6 bases, with 9 bases separating them. The CDR3 sequence is 14 residues long. The germline CDR1 and CDR2 sequences are LGHDT and YNNKEL (reference sequence). The CDR3 loop reads CASSQPGSNSPLHF. In DNA, the CDR3 is TGTGCCAGCAGCCAGCCAGGGAGTAATTCACCCCTCCACTTT.

J is TRBJ1-2 and V is TRBV11-1, with D possibly matching TRBD1 (6 bases). This CDR3 comprises 14 residues. V lost 4 bases, J lost 4 bases, and 13 bases lay in between. Germline V gives CDR1 SGHAT, CDR2 FQDESV (reference sequence). CDR3 amino acids: CASSYQPDSYGYTF. The CDR3 DNA follows: TGTGCCAGCAGCTACCAGCCGGACAGCTATGGCTACACCTTC.

This clonotype was seen more than once but under ten times. V and J are TRBV28 and TRBJ1-4, with TRBD1 identical over 11 bases. Trimming at V came to 3 bases and at J to 12 bases, leaving 6 bases not matched to a gene. The CDR3 runs to 14 residues. Germline lookup yields CDR1 MDHEN and CDR2 SYDVKM. The CDR3 DNA is TGTGCCAGCAGTTTGGCCGGGACAGGGGGAGAACTGTTTTTT. As protein: CASSLAGTGGELFF. The full variable domain, its missing parts supplied by reference TRBV28 and TRBJ1-4, is DVKVTQSSRYLVKRTGEKVFLECVQDMDHENMFWYRQDPGLGLRLIYFSYDVKMKEKGDIPEGYSVSREKKERFSLILESASTNQTSMYLCASSLAGTGGELFFGSGTQLSVL.

The genes are TRBV29-1 and TRBJ1-1; no clear D. V was cut by 7 bases and J by 4 bases, with 10 bases left in between. Germline values: CDR1 SQVTM, CDR2 ANQGSEA. This CDR3 comprises 11 residues. CDR3 DNA: TGCAGCGCTGATATGGGCACTGAAGCTTTCTTT. This sequence encodes CSADMGTEAFF.

About this clonotype: As the CDR3 is not closed by the conserved phenylalanine or tryptophan, this likely results from a read error. This chain uses TRBV29-1 with TRBJ1-1; D gene ambiguous. The CDR3 loop spans 13 amino acids. V was clipped by 7 bases and J by 1 base, with 13 bases between them. Germline CDR1 and CDR2: SQVTM and ANQGSEA. As DNA, the CDR3 is TGCAGCGCCGCGTATTTGGCGAACACTGAAGCTTTCTCT. Protein product: CSAAYLANTEAFS.

As concerns this clonotype: Compared with germline, one end of the junction differs, possibly owing to a read error. The rearrangement links TRBV12-3 or TRBV12-4 to TRBJ1-6; the D gene is possibly TRBD1 (6 bases). CDR3 length equals 14 residues. CDR3 coding DNA: TGTGCCAGCCGTTTCGGACAGTATAATTCACCCCTCCACTTT. This translates into CASRFGQYNSPLHF.

Of note for this clonotype: This may stem from a read error, because a much larger clone lies one nucleotide away. This chain links TRBV6-1 with TRBJ2-7; no clear D. Germline CDR1 reads MNHNS; CDR2 reads SASEGT. The CDR3 is made up of 14 amino acids. The CDR3 is CAGSENTYTYEQYF. CDR3 DNA sequence: TGTGCCGGCAGTGAGAATACTTATACCTACGAGCAGTACTTC.

This chain links TRBV11-1 with TRBJ2-3; maybe TRBD2 (5 bases). Trimming removed 4 bases from V and 7 bases from J, with 9 bases in between. CDR3 length equals 12 residues. CDR1 and CDR2 from the germline V gene are SGHAT and FQDESV (reference sequence). CDR3 sequence (DNA): TGTGCCAGCAGCTCGACGGGGAATACGCAGTATTTT. This encodes CASSSTGNTQYF.

This chain joins TRBV2 and TRBJ1-1; D ambiguous. The V and J ends lost 4 bases and 8 bases respectively, with 11 bases between them. This CDR3 contains 12 residues. CDR1 and CDR2 (germline): SNHLY, FYNNEI. Here the CDR3 DNA reads TGTGCCAGCAGTGTTTCAGGCAGGGAAGCTTTCTTT. Translating it yields CASSVSGREAFF. The entire variable domain, with the rest obtained from reference TRBV2 and TRBJ1-1, is as follows: EPEVTQTPSHQVTQMGQEVILRCVPISNHLYFYWYRQILGQKVEFLVSFYNNEISEKSEIFDDQFSVERPDGSNFTLKIRSTKLEDSAMYFCASSVSGREAFFGQGTRLTVV.